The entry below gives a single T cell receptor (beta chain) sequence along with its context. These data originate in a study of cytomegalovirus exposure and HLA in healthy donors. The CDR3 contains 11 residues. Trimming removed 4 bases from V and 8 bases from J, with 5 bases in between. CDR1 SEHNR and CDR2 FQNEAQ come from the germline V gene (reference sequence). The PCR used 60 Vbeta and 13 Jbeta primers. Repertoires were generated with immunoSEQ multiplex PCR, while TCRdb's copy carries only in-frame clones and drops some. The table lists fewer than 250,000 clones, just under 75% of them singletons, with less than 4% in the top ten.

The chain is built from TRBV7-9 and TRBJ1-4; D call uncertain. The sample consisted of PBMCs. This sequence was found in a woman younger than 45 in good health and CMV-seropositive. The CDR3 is CASSSREKLFF. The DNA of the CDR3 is TGTGCCAGCAGCTCACGGGAAAAACTGTTTTTT.